This T cell receptor beta chain was documented in a study of OX40 agonist ivuxolimab in advanced cancers. Study summary: There were three patients with partial responses, one having hepatocellular carcinoma and two cutaneous melanoma. Findings and caveats of the study: The 0.1-3.0 mg/kg partial responders had among the lowest clonal expansion.

Deletions cut 4 bases from V and 6 bases from J, with 9 bases between. CDR1 SQVTM and CDR2 ANQGSEA come from the germline V gene. The CDR3 spans 11 residues. Produced via immunoSEQ multiplex PCR; TCRdb's table is partial and in-frame only. The profile shows more than 45,000 clones, 75% to 85% of them singletons. Details on this clone: Its antigen is currently unknown.

The chain carries TRBV29-1 and TRBJ1-2; the D is unclear. The receptor comes from an adult with an advanced solid tumor such as melanoma, head and neck, liver or kidney cancer. Sequences were derived from CD4+ or CD8+ T cells sorted from blood, sampled in a trial of the OX40 agonist ivuxolimab. The CDR3 DNA follows: TGCAGCGTTGGCGAGGGAGATGGCTACACCTTC. Protein product: CSVGEGDGYTF.